This T cell receptor (beta chain) is from a study of T cells in Graves' hyperthyroidism and ophthalmopathy. Looked up from germline, CDR1 is SQVTM and CDR2 is ANQGSEA. CDR3 length: 16 amino acids. V shed 2 bases and J shed 2 bases, with 19 bases lying between them. This clonotype was detected many times. Amplification yielded TCR beta CDR3 regions, with RNA transcripts as the source. Carried out on the TCR CDR3, a first-round RT-PCR used the HTBI primer set. TCRdb fed the multiplex PCR reads into MiXCR, producing one record per CDR3 protein. The sample has hundreds of thousands of distinct CDR3 sequences; roughly a third are singletons.

The TCR sequence derives from a woman between 40 and 50 years old with Graves' hyperthyroidism. Sequencing was done on a sample of blood. The rearrangement joins TRBV29-1 to TRBJ2-7; tentatively, D is TRBD1 or TRBD2 (5 bases each). The CDR3: CSVERRRAGYTYEQYF. CDR3 in DNA: TGCAGCGTTGAACGAAGGCGGGCAGGGTACACCTACGAGCAGTACTTC.